One sample yielded the 27 T cell receptor beta chains listed below, sequenced in a study of T cells in localized non-small cell lung cancer. Using immunoSEQ multiplex PCR, the repertoire was profiled, and TCRdb retains in-frame clones only, with some absent. The table lists about 56,000 clones, 80% to 90% of them singletons, with about 4.8% in the top ten. This specimen was peripheral blood, taken before any cancer treatment. The receptors shown here come from a woman aged 40-75 years with stage I lung adenocarcinoma.

The gene calls are TRBV9 and TRBJ1-5; TRBD1 agrees at 7 bases. This CDR3 spans 16 amino acids. The germline CDR1 and CDR2 sequences are SGDLS and YYNGEE. V lost 4 bases to trimming and J lost 1 base; unmatched junction nucleotides: 8. The CDR3 DNA reads TGTGCCAGCAGCAAGGGAGACAGGGAAAGCAATCAGCCCCAGCATTTT. It specifies CASSKGDRESNQPQHF.

V usage is TRBV7-9 and J usage is TRBJ2-7, with TRBD1 matching 8 bases. CDR3 size: 15 residues. With 5 bases clipped from V and 5 bases from J, the junction kept 11 bases outside the gene matches. CDR1 is SEHNR, CDR2 FQNEAQ, per germline (reference sequence). The CDR3 DNA sequence: TGTGCCAGCAGCACAACCGGGACAGGCGTCCACGAGCAGTACTTC. Translation: CASSTTGTGVHEQYF. The variable domain in full, completed from reference TRBV7-9 and TRBJ2-7, reads DTGVSQNPRHKITKRGQNVTFRCDPISEHNRLYWYRQTLGQGPEFLTYFQNEAQLEKSRLLSDRFSAERPKGSFSTLEIQRTEQGDSAMYLCASSTTGTGVHEQYFGPGTRLTVT.

V usage is TRBV5-1 and J usage is TRBJ1-4; weak D call: TRBD1 (5 bases). The ends were cut back, 0 bases at V and 2 bases at J, with 17 bases in the middle. The CDR3 runs 18 residues. Germline CDR1 SGHRS, CDR2 YFSETQ. As DNA, the CDR3 is TGCGCCAGCAGCTTGGGTCTGTTCCCCCGGGGGACTAATGAAAAACTGTTTTTT. Protein product: CASSLGLFPRGTNEKLFF.

The V and J genes are TRBV10-3 and TRBJ2-1; 10 bases are a match to TRBD1. The V and J ends lost 6 bases and 4 bases, in that order; junction bases with no gene match: 6. CDR1 and CDR2 from the germline V gene are ENHRY and SYGVKD. This CDR3 has 15 residues. CDR3 region: CAISEGQGTYNEQFF. Written as DNA, the CDR3 is TGTGCCATCAGCGAGGGACAGGGGACTTACAATGAGCAGTTCTTC.

Points on this clone: The junction differs from germline at one of its ends, possibly a read error. V is TRBV7-7 and J is TRBJ2-5; 8 positions agree with TRBD1. The CDR3 length is 15 residues. CDR1 and CDR2 (germline): SSHAT, FNYEAQ (reference sequence). The CDR3 DNA is TGTGCTAGCAGCCAACAGGGGGGTGGAGGAGAGACCCAGTACTTC. Translated: CASSQQGGGGETQYF.

V and J are TRBV11-2 and TRBJ1-1, with TRBD1 matching over 8 bases. Germline V gene data show CDR1 as SGHAT and CDR2 as FQNNGV. Trimming at V came to 4 bases and at J to 0 bases, leaving 7 bases not matched to a gene. The length of the CDR3 is 16 residues. CDR3 sequence reads: CASSSLRGLLNTEAFF. The CDR3 DNA reads as TGTGCCAGCAGCTCCCTCAGGGGGCTCCTGAACACTGAAGCTTTCTTT.

The V call is TRBV2, the J call TRBJ2-1; D perhaps matches TRBD1 (6 bases). Germline V gives CDR1 SNHLY, CDR2 FYNNEI. V was cut by 1 base and J by 7 bases, with 11 bases left in between. The CDR3 has 14 amino acids. Here the CDR3 DNA reads TGTGCCAGCAGTGAAGGGACAGTGGGGAATGAGCAGTTCTTC. Its translation is CASSEGTVGNEQFF. Looking up the rest from reference TRBV2 and TRBJ2-1 gives the full variable domain: EPEVTQTPSHQVTQMGQEVILRCVPISNHLYFYWYRQILGQKVEFLVSFYNNEISEKSEIFDDQFSVERPDGSNFTLKIRSTKLEDSAMYFCASSEGTVGNEQFFGPGTRLTVL.

V gene TRBV6-6 combines with J gene TRBJ2-7; TRBD2 is a possible D gene (5 bases). The germline V and J ends were trimmed by 1 base and 5 bases, with 15 bases remaining between them. The CDR3 is 15 amino acids. Per germline, CDR1 MNHNY and CDR2 SVGAGI (reference sequence). The CDR3 sequence: CASSYWASSINEQYF. For the CDR3, the DNA is TGTGCCAGCAGTTACTGGGCTAGCAGTATTAACGAGCAGTACTTC.

The V gene is TRBV7-9, the J gene TRBJ2-5; 11 positions agree with TRBD2. V shed 4 bases and J 6 bases; nucleotides not matched to a gene: 10. The CDR3 sequence is 16 residues long. Germline V gives CDR1 SEHNR, CDR2 FQNEAQ (reference sequence). The CDR3 nucleotides read TGTGCCAGCAGCTACGGATTTAGCGGGGGGGCAAAGACCCAGTACTTC. Protein product: CASSYGFSGGAKTQYF.

This chain connects TRBV18 to TRBJ2-7; 15 bases match TRBD2. CDR1 and CDR2 (germline): KGHSH, LQKENI. The CDR3 runs to 18 residues. The J segment lost 3 bases and the V segment lost 1 base, leaving 7 bases of the junction unmatched. The CDR3 region is CASSPRRGLAGGYYEQYF. CDR3 DNA sequence: TGTGCCAGCTCACCACGTCGGGGACTAGCGGGGGGCTACTACGAGCAGTACTTC.

The chain recombines TRBV18 with TRBJ2-3; D ambiguous. Trimming stripped 3 bases from V and 2 bases from J, with 9 bases between. Germline V gene data show CDR1 as KGHSH and CDR2 as LQKENI. This CDR3 is built from 14 residues. DNA of the CDR3: TGTGCCAGCTCACCGGATCAGGTCACAGATACGCAGTATTTT. Its translation is CASSPDQVTDTQYF.

This rearrangement joins TRBV11-2 to TRBJ2-5, with 9 bases identical to TRBD2. This CDR3 has 16 amino acids. The germline CDR1 and CDR2 sequences are SGHAT and FQNNGV. The V segment lost 1 base and the J segment 1 base; nucleotides outside the gene matches: 4. The CDR3 spells CASSLAGTSSQETQYF. CDR3 nucleotides: TGTGCCAGCAGCTTAGCCGGGACTAGCAGCCAAGAGACCCAGTACTTC.

The chain is built from TRBV11-2 and TRBJ2-1; D gene uncertain. The CDR3 covers 13 residues. With 6 bases removed from V and 3 bases from J, the gap between germline ends came to 9 bases. Germline V CDR1 and CDR2: SGHAT, FQNNGV. The CDR3 loop is CASSVVSYNEQFF. CDR3 DNA sequence: TGTGCCAGCAGTGTCGTTAGCTACAATGAGCAGTTCTTC.

V is TRBV28 and J is TRBJ1-2; the match to TRBD1 covers 8 bases. Trimming removed 5 bases from V and 5 bases from J; junction bases left unmatched: 4. CDR1 is MDHEN, CDR2 SYDVKM, per germline. The CDR3 consists of 13 residues. Written as DNA, the CDR3 is TGTGCCAGCAGTGGACAGGGTTATTATGGCTACACCTTC. This sequence encodes CASSGQGYYGYTF.

This clone was detected only a few times. V gene TRBV19 combines with J gene TRBJ2-2; D unclear. Deletions cut 5 bases from V and 9 bases from J, with 10 bases between. The CDR3 contains 12 residues. Germline loops: CDR1 LNHDA, CDR2 SQIVND (reference sequence). The DNA of the CDR3 is TGTGCCAGTAGTGTAAGATGGCGGGAGCTGTTTTTT. This sequence encodes CASSVRWRELFF.

This clone was seen once. The CDR3 protein is CASSSSRGQPNTGELFF. The CDR3 bases are TGTGCCAGCAGCTCATCCAGAGGGCAGCCGAACACCGGGGAGCTGTTTTTT. The chain joins TRBV9 to TRBJ2-2; weak D call: TRBD2 (5 bases). Germline values: CDR1 SGDLS, CDR2 YYNGEE. V lost 4 bases and J 0 bases, leaving 16 bases between the germline ends. The CDR3 contains 17 residues.

The chain has TRBV20-1 and TRBJ2-5; D gene ambiguous. V shed 6 bases and J shed 6 bases, with 8 bases lying between them. The CDR3 sequence is 10 residues long. CDR1 and CDR2 (germline): DFQATT, SNEGSKA (reference sequence). The CDR3 is CSASVQTQYF. Written as DNA, the CDR3 is TGCAGTGCCAGTGTTCAGACCCAGTACTTC.

The gene calls are TRBV29-1 and TRBJ2-1, with 10 bases identical to TRBD2. Germline lookup yields CDR1 SQVTM and CDR2 ANQGSEA. The CDR3 has 17 residues. V gave up 1 base and J gave up 0 bases; unmatched junction bases: 6. CDR3 sequence (DNA): TGCAGCGTTGAAGGGACTAGCGGTTTTAGCTCCTACAATGAGCAGTTCTTC. Translated, it gives CSVEGTSGFSSYNEQFF.

The chain carries TRBV5-6 and TRBJ2-1; TRBD2 is a possible D gene (6 bases). The CDR3 extends over 15 amino acids. Per the germline V gene, CDR1 is SGHDT and CDR2 is YYEEEE. Trimming stripped 0 bases from V and 5 bases from J, with 12 bases between. The CDR3 spells CASSLVGGGDNEQFF. In nucleotides, the CDR3 is TGTGCCAGCAGCTTGGTCGGGGGTGGGGACAATGAGCAGTTCTTC.

The V call is TRBV10-3, the J call TRBJ2-7; 9 bases align to TRBD1. V lost 8 bases to trimming and J lost 1 base; unmatched junction nucleotides: 3. The V gene's germline CDR1 is ENHRY and CDR2 SYGVKD. The length of the CDR3 is 13 residues. The CDR3 DNA sequence: TGTGCCATCGGGACAGGGAGGTCCTACGAGCAGTACTTC. Amino acids: CAIGTGRSYEQYF.

J is TRBJ2-1 and V is TRBV9; 8 bases align to TRBD1. The CDR3 runs 15 residues. Germline V CDR1 and CDR2: SGDLS, YYNGEE. The trim removed 1 base at V and 7 bases at J, leaving 7 bases unmatched. This CDR3 is CASSVQPDRANEQFF. The DNA for the CDR3 is TGTGCCAGCAGCGTACAACCGGACAGGGCGAATGAGCAGTTCTTC.

The V gene is TRBV10-1, the J gene TRBJ1-1; D may be TRBD1 (6 bases). Trimming cost V 0 bases and J 7 bases, with 12 bases left between them. CDR1 and CDR2 from the germline V gene are WNHNN and SYGVQD (reference sequence). CDR3 length: 14 amino acids. Written as DNA, the CDR3 is TGCGCCAGCAGTGAGTCTGTGACAGGACTTGAAGCTTTCTTT. Translating it yields CASSESVTGLEAFF.

The chain employs TRBV10-2 and TRBJ1-2; D is undetermined. Trimming pared 7 bases from V and 5 bases from J, leaving 11 bases between. The germline CDR1 and CDR2 sequences are WSHSY and SAAADI. The CDR3 contains 12 residues. CDR3 amino acids: CASTKDGYGYTF. DNA of the CDR3: TGCGCCAGCACCAAGGACGGATATGGCTACACCTTC.

A few counts support this clone. The CDR3, as DNA: TGTGCCTGCCAGGAAGGGACGGATAATTCACCCCTCCACTTT. It codes for CACQEGTDNSPLHF. V usage is TRBV30 and J usage is TRBJ1-6; D possibly corresponds to TRBD1 (5 bases). Germline CDR1 is GTSNPN and CDR2 is SVGIG (reference sequence). The V and J ends lost 6 bases and 5 bases respectively, with 14 bases between them. This CDR3 is built from 14 residues.

This clone was detected only a few times. This chain uses TRBV2 with TRBJ2-1; D could derive from TRBD1 or TRBD2 (5 bases each). Trimming shortened V by 10 bases and J by 5 bases, and 21 bases separated the two germline ends. Germline V lookup: CDR1 SNHLY, CDR2 FYNNEI. CDR3 size: 15 residues. The CDR3 reads CATKTGTLPNNEQFF. CDR3 DNA sequence: TGTGCCACCAAGACCGGGACGCTGCCTAACAATGAGCAGTTCTTC.

The chain is built from TRBV11-2 and TRBJ2-7; D could derive from TRBD1 or TRBD2 (5 bases each). Germline V gene sequence: CDR1 SGHAT, CDR2 FQNNGV. Trimming removed 1 base at V and 3 bases at J, with 13 bases between. The CDR3 has 15 amino acids. The CDR3 DNA is TGTGCCAGCAGCTTAGGAGGGGCCGTAAACTACGAGCAGTACTTC. Translating it yields CASSLGGAVNYEQYF.

The chain couples TRBV9 to TRBJ2-3; D is unresolved. Trimming removed 4 bases at V and 2 bases at J, with 11 bases between. The CDR3 sequence is 14 residues long. Germline V CDR1 and CDR2: SGDLS, YYNGEE. The CDR3 loop is CASSLRINTDTQYF. CDR3 bases: TGTGCCAGCAGCCTCCGTATTAACACAGATACGCAGTATTTT.